This entry lists 2 T cell receptor beta chains sequenced from one sample in a study of shared clonotypes between healthy human individuals. CD45RO negativity and positive selection for CCR7 defined naive CD8 cells, a population that excluded terminally differentiated effector memory CD45RA+ cells. TCRdb keeps only in-frame clones here, not all; method: immunoSEQ multiplex PCR. The profile covers about 2 million clones, with less than 95% appearing a single time and 0.85% to 1.2% taken by the ten largest. Input material: naive CD8+ T cells sorted from blood. All receptors derive from a man younger than 35 in good health.

The gene calls are TRBV4-1 and TRBJ2-7, with 9 bases that match TRBD1. V trimming: 4 bases; J trimming: 4 bases; junction bases outside the gene matches: 8. The CDR3 is 15 residues long. Germline V lookup: CDR1 MGHRA, CDR2 YSYEKL. CDR3 nucleotide sequence: TGCGCCAGCAGCCCTAAGACAGGGGGAAGATACGAGCAGTACTTC. This translates into CASSPKTGGRYEQYF.

This chain connects TRBV11-2 to TRBJ2-7; D not resolved. Trimming took off 5 bases at V and 6 bases at J, with 11 bases between the two ends. Germline V lookup: CDR1 SGHAT, CDR2 FQNNGV. The CDR3 sequence is 12 residues long. The CDR3, as DNA: TGTGCCAGCAGCCCGGAAGTAGGCGAGCAGTACTTC. Its protein product is CASSPEVGEQYF.